A single TCR beta chain is shown here with its context. Antigen unknown. This specimen comes from a study of cytomegalovirus exposure and HLA in healthy donors. For the study at large: As an earlier analysis found, around 190 million T cells yielded about 120 million unique TCR beta sequences. Points from the study as a whole: In a later analysis, TCR beta V- and J-gene trimming was associated with a missense DCLRE1C variant. Cytomegalovirus status was reportedly diagnosed by the classifier with high sensitivity and specificity. CMV serostatus was the only recorded immune exposure for donors.

This PCR relied on a set of 60 Vbeta primers and 13 Jbeta primers. Assay: immunoSEQ multiplex PCR; the TCRdb copy retains only in-frame clones and omits some. The listing contains about 160,000 clones. This CDR3 comprises 14 residues. CDR1 is LNHDA, CDR2 SQIVND, per germline (reference sequence). Unmatched junction bases numbered 3, after V lost 5 bases and J lost 0 bases. This TCR was recovered from a woman aged 55-75 years in good health and CMV-seronegative. The sequenced material came from PBMCs. The chain employs TRBV19 and TRBJ2-7; 8 bases are a match to TRBD1. CDR3 DNA: TGTGCCAGTAGTGACAGGGGTAGCTCCTACGAGCAGTACTTC. It codes for CASSDRGSSYEQYF. Using reference TRBV19 and TRBJ2-7 for the parts outside the CDR3, the full variable domain is DGGITQSPKYLFRKEGQNVTLSCEQNLNHDAMYWYRQDPGQGLRLIYYSQIVNDFQKGDIAEGYSVSREKKESFPLTVTSAQKNPTAFYLCASSDRGSSYEQYFGPGTRLTVT.